One TCR beta chain is described in this entry. The PCR made use of 60 Vbeta and 13 Jbeta primers. Libraries were prepared by immunoSEQ multiplex PCR; TCRdb keeps only in-frame clonotypes and omits some of them. The table records roughly 100,000 clones, over 60% of them present only once. This sample is part of a study of cytomegalovirus exposure and HLA in healthy donors. The overall study: Roughly 80 million unique TCRs from HLA-typed donors made up an early data release.

The CDR3 has 15 residues. Trimming took 8 bases from V and 9 from J; bases not matched to a gene: 16. The germline V gene encodes CDR1 SGHVS and CDR2 FQNEAQ. The specimen sequenced was PBMCs. The origin of this receptor is a man aged 40-50 years in good health and CMV-seropositive. This chain joins TRBV7-8 and TRBJ2-4; 7 bases fit TRBD1. The CDR3 DNA follows: TGTGCCAGCTCACCATCAGGGACAGTCACGGCCATTCAGTACTTC. Protein sequence: CASSPSGTVTAIQYF.